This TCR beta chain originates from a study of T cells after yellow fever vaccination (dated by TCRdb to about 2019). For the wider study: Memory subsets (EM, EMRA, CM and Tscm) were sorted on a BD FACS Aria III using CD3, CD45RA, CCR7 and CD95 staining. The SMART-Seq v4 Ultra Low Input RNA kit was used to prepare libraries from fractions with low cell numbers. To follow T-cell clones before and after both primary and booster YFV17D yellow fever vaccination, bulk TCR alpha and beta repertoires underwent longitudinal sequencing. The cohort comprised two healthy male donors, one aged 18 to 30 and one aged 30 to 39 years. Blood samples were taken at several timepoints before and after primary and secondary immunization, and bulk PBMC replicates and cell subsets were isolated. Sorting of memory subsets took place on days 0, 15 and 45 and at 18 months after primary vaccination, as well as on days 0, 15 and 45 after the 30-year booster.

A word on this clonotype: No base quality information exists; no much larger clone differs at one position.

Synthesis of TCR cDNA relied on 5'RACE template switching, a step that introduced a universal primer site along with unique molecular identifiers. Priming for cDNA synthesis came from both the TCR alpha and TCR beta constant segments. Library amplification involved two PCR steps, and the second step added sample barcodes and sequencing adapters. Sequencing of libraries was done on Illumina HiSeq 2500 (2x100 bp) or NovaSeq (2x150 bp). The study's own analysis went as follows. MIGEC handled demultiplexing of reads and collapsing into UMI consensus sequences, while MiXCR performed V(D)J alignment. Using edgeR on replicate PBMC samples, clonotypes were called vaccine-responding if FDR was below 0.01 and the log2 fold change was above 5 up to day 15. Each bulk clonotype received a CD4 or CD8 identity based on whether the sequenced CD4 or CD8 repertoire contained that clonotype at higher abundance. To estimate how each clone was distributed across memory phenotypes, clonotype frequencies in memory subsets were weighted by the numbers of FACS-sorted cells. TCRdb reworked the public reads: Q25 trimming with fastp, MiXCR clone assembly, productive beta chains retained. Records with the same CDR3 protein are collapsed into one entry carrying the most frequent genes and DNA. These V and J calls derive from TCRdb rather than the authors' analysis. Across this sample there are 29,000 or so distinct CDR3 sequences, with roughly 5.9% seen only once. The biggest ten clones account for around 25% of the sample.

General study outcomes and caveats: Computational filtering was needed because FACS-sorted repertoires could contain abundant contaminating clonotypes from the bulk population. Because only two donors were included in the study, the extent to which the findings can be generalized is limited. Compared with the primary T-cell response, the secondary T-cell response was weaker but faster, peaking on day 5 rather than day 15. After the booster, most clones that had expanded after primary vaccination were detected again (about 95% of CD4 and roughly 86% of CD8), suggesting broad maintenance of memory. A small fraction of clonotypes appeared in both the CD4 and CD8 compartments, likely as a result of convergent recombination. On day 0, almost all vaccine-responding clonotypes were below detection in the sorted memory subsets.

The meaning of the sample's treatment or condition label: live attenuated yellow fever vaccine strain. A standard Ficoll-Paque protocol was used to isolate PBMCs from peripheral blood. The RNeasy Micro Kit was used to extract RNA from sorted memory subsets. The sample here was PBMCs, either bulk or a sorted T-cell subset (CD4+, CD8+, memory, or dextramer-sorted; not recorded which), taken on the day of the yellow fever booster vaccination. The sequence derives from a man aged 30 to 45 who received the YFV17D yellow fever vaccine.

The DNA sequence is as follows: TGTGCCAGCAGTCTCGGACTAGCGGGAGGCCCATTAGATACGCAGTATTTT. The resulting protein is CASSLGLAGGPLDTQYF. The V gene is TRBV3-1 and the J gene is TRBJ2-3; TRBD2 aligns with 14 central bases. V and J are trimmed by 6 bases and 5 bases, and the gene matches miss 10 bases of the junction. The CDR3 sequence holds 17 residues, the cysteine and phenylalanine included. The read is trimmed to its CDR3 DNA, 51 bases read in frame from base 1. Sequences LGHDT (CDR1) and YNNKEL (CDR2) are obtained from the germline V gene (reference sequence).